The 5 T cell receptor beta chains reported below all come from one sample, sequenced in a study of OX40 agonist ivuxolimab in advanced cancers. The table came from immunoSEQ multiplex PCR; TCRdb's copy has only in-frame clones and leaves some out. The profile shows 62,000 or so clones, around nine tenths of them singletons. The input for sequencing was CD4+ or CD8+ T cells sorted from blood, taken in a trial of the OX40 agonist ivuxolimab. Receptors originate from an adult with an advanced solid tumor such as melanoma, head and neck, liver or kidney cancer.

By share, this clone ranks as medium-sized (0.01 to 0.1%). This chain connects TRBV29-1 to TRBJ1-1; unclear D gene. V lost 4 bases and J lost 5, with 14 bases in between. CDR3 size: 13 residues. Germline V lookup: CDR1 SQVTM, CDR2 ANQGSEA. CDR3 protein: CSVVPGESTEAFF. Written as DNA, the CDR3 is TGCAGCGTTGTCCCAGGAGAGTCGACTGAAGCTTTCTTT.

The chain has TRBV6-6 and TRBJ1-5; D gene unclear. V lost 6 bases to trimming and J lost 1 base, with 10 bases between them. The CDR3 is 14 residues long. CDR1 and CDR2 (germline): MNHNY, SVGAGI (reference sequence). The CDR3 sequence is CASSLRGSNQPQHF. CDR3 DNA: TGTGCCAGCAGCCTCAGAGGGAGCAATCAGCCCCAGCATTTT.

This sequence joins TRBV29-1 and TRBJ2-1, with TRBD1 as a possible D gene (6 bases). Germline CDR1 reads SQVTM; CDR2 reads ANQGSEA. With 6 bases removed from V and 9 bases from J, the gap between germline ends came to 12 bases. The CDR3 totals 11 residues. The CDR3 sequence: CSVDRGREQFF. CDR3 bases: TGCAGCGTGGACAGAGGGCGTGAGCAGTTCTTC.

The chain employs TRBV11-2 and TRBJ2-1; the match to TRBD2 covers 7 bases. Germline loops: CDR1 SGHAT, CDR2 FQNNGV. The CDR3 totals 15 residues. The junction had 7 bases not matched to a gene; V was cut back by 6 bases and J by 2 bases. The CDR3 region is CASRLLSGAYNEQFF. The CDR3, as DNA: TGTGCCAGCAGACTCCTGAGCGGGGCCTACAATGAGCAGTTCTTC.

V is TRBV7-2 and J is TRBJ1-1; a weak D match, TRBD1 (5 bases). Per the germline V gene, CDR1 is SGHTA and CDR2 is FQGNSA. The CDR3 contains 13 residues. The germline V and J ends were trimmed by 3 bases and 4 bases, with 9 bases remaining between them. CDR3 region: CASSLGQTTEAFF. In nucleotides, the CDR3 is TGTGCCAGCAGCTTGGGGCAGACCACTGAAGCTTTCTTT.